The clone carrying this TCR beta chain was seen only once. Per the original data handling: Amplification from reference gene primers served as the basis for estimated nucleated cell counts. Clones were read by immunoSEQ multiplex PCR, and TCRdb kept only the in-frame ones, dropping some. The V and J calls and clone size were taken over from that table, and D and trimming were inferred from the DNA. Among 150,000 to 200,000 clones listed, 85% to 90% were seen once. Germline-derived CDR1 and CDR2 are SGHNT and YYREEE (reference sequence). The J segment lost 0 bases and the V segment lost 4 bases, leaving 6 bases of the junction unmatched. This CDR3 is built from 15 residues. The entry originates in a study of blood T cell repertoires in COVID-19. Overall study context: Samples taken during acute and convalescent COVID-19 were collected in the United States, Italy and Spain.

The chain employs TRBV5-4 and TRBJ1-2; TRBD1 agrees at 7 bases. Input material: peripheral blood. The sequence derives from a human donor in a cohort sampled during active COVID-19. CDR3 nucleotide sequence: TGTGCCAGCAGCCCCGGGACAGAGTCTAACTATGGCTACACCTTC. Encoded protein: CASSPGTESNYGYTF. The full variable domain, with the rest looked up from reference TRBV5-4 and TRBJ1-2, is ETGVTQSPTHLIKTRGQQVTLRCSSQSGHNTVSWYQQALGQGPQFIFQYYREEENGRGNFPPRFSGLQFPNYSSELNVNALELDDSALYLCASSPGTESNYGYTFGSGTRLTVV.